Following are 5 T cell receptor beta chains from one sample sequenced in a study of cytomegalovirus exposure and HLA in healthy donors. Primers included in the PCR were 60 Vbeta and 13 Jbeta primers. Some clones are missing from TCRdb's copy, which holds only in-frame ones; the method was immunoSEQ multiplex PCR. The profile shows more than 150,000 clones, about four fifths of them singletons. The sequencing sample was made of PBMCs. These receptors were taken from a woman between 25 and 40 years old in good health and CMV-seropositive.

This clone has a handful of counts. The CDR3 DNA is TGTGCCAGCAGCTTAGAGGTGGGGCGCAAGGACAATGAGCAGTTCTTC. Translated, it gives CASSLEVGRKDNEQFF. V and J are TRBV7-6 and TRBJ2-1, with D perhaps TRBD1 (5 bases). This CDR3 has 16 residues. CDR1 is SGHVS, CDR2 FNYEAQ, per germline. V dropped 1 base and J dropped 5 bases, with 15 bases sitting between them.

J is TRBJ2-1 and V is TRBV4-1; 8 bases are shared with TRBD2. The V segment lost 0 bases and the J segment 9 bases; nucleotides outside the gene matches: 16. The CDR3 spans 18 residues. Per the germline V gene, CDR1 is MGHRA and CDR2 is YSYEKL. The CDR3 is CASSQDPAGTRVGTEQFF. The CDR3 nucleotides read TGCGCCAGCAGCCAAGATCCGGCAGGGACTAGAGTGGGCACTGAGCAGTTCTTC.

This chain uses TRBV25-1 with TRBJ1-1, with TRBD1 matching over 8 bases. J gave up 1 base and V 3 bases, and 4 bases lay outside the gene matches. The germline V gene encodes CDR1 MGHDK and CDR2 SYGVNS. CDR3 length equals 15 residues. CDR3 nucleotide sequence: TGTGCCAGCAGTGACTTGACAGGGGCGAACACTGAAGCTTTCTTT. This codes for CASSDLTGANTEAFF.

J is TRBJ2-3 and V is TRBV5-1; D is possibly TRBD2 (5 bases). The CDR3 spans 15 residues. The germline gives CDR1 SGHRS, CDR2 YFSETQ. V gave up 0 bases and J gave up 6 bases, with 14 bases separating them. CDR3 residues: CASSLGSSRGDTQYF. Written as DNA, the CDR3 is TGCGCCAGCAGCTTGGGGTCTAGTAGAGGGGATACGCAGTATTTT.

The genes are TRBV6-1 and TRBJ1-4, with D possibly matching TRBD1 (5 bases). Germline CDR1 and CDR2: MNHNS and SASEGT. V was trimmed by 4 bases and J by 0 bases, leaving 12 bases between them. CDR3 length: 16 amino acids. The CDR3 loop reads CASSASGKTTNEKLFF. CDR3 DNA sequence: TGTGCCAGCAGTGCCTCAGGGAAAACAACTAATGAAAAACTGTTTTTT.